Listed below are T cell receptor beta chains from one sample, sequenced in a study of blood T cell repertoires in COVID-19. Sequenced by immunoSEQ multiplex PCR; TCRdb stores in-frame clones only, minus some. The sample includes nearly 200,000 clones, roughly nine tenths of them seen just once. The source material was peripheral blood. The receptor source for this set is a woman aged 70-85 years with acute or convalescent COVID-19. Each CDR3 is given with its conserved first and last residue. The D gene is left open where the match is weak. The size field is filled for only some rows; it gives once, few, many or a size class.

V	size	J	D	DNA	CDR3
TRBV2	.	TRBJ1-6	.	TGTGCCAGCAGGCAGACAGTCACTTCACCCCTCCACTTT	CASRQTVTSPLHF
TRBV28	.	TRBJ1-3	.	TGTGCCAGCACAGGGGTTAGTGGTTCAAGAAACACCATATATTTT	CASTGVSGSRNTIYF
TRBV9	few	TRBJ1-1	TRBD1	TGTGCCAGCAGCGTAGCCGCCCAGGGGGCTTGGGCTTTCTTT	CASSVAAQGAWAFF
TRBV27	.	TRBJ2-4	.	TGTGCCAGCAGTTTATCATATAGCGGAGCCAAAAACATTCAGTACTTC	CASSLSYSGAKNIQYF
TRBV5-1	.	TRBJ2-7	.	TGCGCCAGCAGCTTCTCTCCGGGTTACGAGCAGTACTTC	CASSFSPGYEQYF
TRBV14	.	TRBJ2-5	TRBD1	TGTGCCAGCAGCCACGGCGGTTGGACAGGGACGGAGACCCAGTACTTC	CASSHGGWTGTETQYF
TRBV5-1	once	TRBJ2-2	.	TGCGCCAGCAGCGAGGTCCTCTCTTCCCCCCCGGCCGTGAACACCGGGGAGCTGTTTTTT	CASSEVLSSPPAVNTGELFF
TRBV7-9	once	TRBJ1-4	.	TGTGCCAGCAGCATTGGGAGTTATGAAAAACTGTTTTTT	CASSIGSYEKLFF
TRBV5-6	.	TRBJ1-5	.	TGTGCCAGCAGTCTCACAGGGAATCAGCCCCAGCATTTT	CASSLTGNQPQHF
TRBV15	.	TRBJ1-1	.	TGTGCCACCAGCAGAGTTCCCCAACTCATGAACACTGAAGCTTTCTTT	CATSRVPQLMNTEAFF
TRBV14	.	TRBJ2-1	TRBD2	TGTGCCAGCAGCCAACCGGCCGGGACTAGCGGGAGGGTACAGCAGTTCTTC	CASSQPAGTSGRVQQFF
TRBV10-3	.	TRBJ2-2	TRBD1	TGTGCCATCAAAGTGGAGACAGGGCTAGCCGGGGAGCTGTTTTTT	CAIKVETGLAGELFF
TRBV28	.	TRBJ1-2	.	TGTGCCAGCAGTTTAACCCGGAGGGGAGGGGAGGGTGGCTACACCTTC	CASSLTRRGGEGGYTF
TRBV28	.	TRBJ1-5	.	TGTGCCAGCACCCTTGGGCTCTTTAGCAATCAGCCCCAGCATTTT	CASTLGLFSNQPQHF
TRBV6-2/TRBV6-3	.	TRBJ2-1	.	TGTGCCAGCAGTACTACCGGGACTTACTACAATGAGCAGTTCTTC	CASSTTGTYYNEQFF
TRBV2	.	TRBJ2-7	.	TGTGCCAGCAAGGCGGCGGGCCGGTCCTACGAGCAGTACTTC	CASKAAGRSYEQYF
TRBV2	.	TRBJ1-6	TRBD1	TGTGCCAGCAGAATGGTACAGGGGAATTCACCCCTCCACTTT	CASRMVQGNSPLHF
TRBV28	.	TRBJ1-2	.	TGTGCCAGCAGTCCTCCGGGACAACCCTATGGCTACACCTTC	CASSPPGQPYGYTF
TRBV6-5	once	TRBJ2-1	.	TGTGCCAGCAGTTACCCCCTTCGCGGGGACTACAATGAGCAGTTCTTC	CASSYPLRGDYNEQFF
TRBV4-3	.	TRBJ1-2	.	TGCGCCAGCAGCCTACGGGTCGGCTATGGCTACACCTTC	CASSLRVGYGYTF
TRBV6-5	.	TRBJ2-7	.	TGTGCCAGCAGCGGGACTGGTTCCTACGAGCAGTACTTC	CASSGTGSYEQYF
TRBV27	few	TRBJ2-2	.	TGTGCCAGCAGTTGGGGTAGCGGTAACACCGGGGAGCTGTTTTTT	CASSWGSGNTGELFF
TRBV16	.	TRBJ1-2	.	TGTGCCAGCAGCCAATCGGAAACGGGTGGCTACACCTTC	CASSQSETGGYTF
TRBV24-1	.	TRBJ2-5	TRBD1	TGTGCCACCAGTGAGTCGACAGGGGGCCTGGGAGAGACCCAGTACTTC	CATSESTGGLGETQYF
TRBV5-1	.	TRBJ2-3	.	TGCGCCAGCAGCTTCGAAGCCTTCAGCACAGATACGCAGTATTTT	CASSFEAFSTDTQYF
TRBV5-1	.	TRBJ1-1	.	TGCGCCAGCAGCTTGGTATCACAGGGTCTGAAACCCACTGAAGCTTTCTTT	CASSLVSQGLKPTEAFF
TRBV19	.	TRBJ2-1	.	TGTGCCAGTTGGAGTGCCTCCTACAATGAGCAGTTCTTC	CASWSASYNEQFF
TRBV2	once	TRBJ2-3	TRBD1	TGTGCCAGCTTATTCCTACAGGGGAGAGATACGCAGTATTTT	CASLFLQGRDTQYF
TRBV9	.	TRBJ1-2	TRBD1	TGTGCCAGCAGCCAGGACAGGTTAACAGGCTACACCTTC	CASSQDRLTGYTF
TRBV2	.	TRBJ2-2	.	TGTGCCAGCACAGAACAGGCCACCGGGGAGCTGTTTTTT	CASTEQATGELFF
TRBV28	.	TRBJ1-3	.	TGTGCCAGCAGTTTACCGGGGAGTGGAAACACCATATATTTT	CASSLPGSGNTIYF
TRBV6-5	.	TRBJ2-3	TRBD2	TGTGCCAGCAGCTTAGCGGGAGGGCCCACAGATACGCAGTATTTT	CASSLAGGPTDTQYF
TRBV5-1	.	TRBJ1-2	TRBD1	TGCGCCAGCAGTATGTTATCGGAACAGGGGAATGGCTACACCTTC	CASSMLSEQGNGYTF
TRBV5-1	.	TRBJ2-3	TRBD2	TGCGCCAGCAGCGCCGGGACTACCACAGATACGCAGTATTTT	CASSAGTTTDTQYF
TRBV2	.	TRBJ2-6	.	TGTGCCAGCAGAGAAGGGGCAGGGGGACTCTCTGGGGCCAACGTCCTGACTTTC	CASREGAGGLSGANVLTF
TRBV5-1	.	TRBJ1-2	.	TGCGCCAGCAGCTTGGCCACGGACTATGGCTACACCTTC	CASSLATDYGYTF
TRBV7-2	.	TRBJ2-1	.	TGTGCCAGCAGCTTAGGGCAGTTCAATGAGCAGTTCTTC	CASSLGQFNEQFF
TRBV19	.	TRBJ1-3	.	TGTGCCACCAACCTTCCCGGCTCTGGAAACACCATATATTTT	CATNLPGSGNTIYF
TRBV5-1	few	TRBJ1-4	.	TGCGCCAGCAGCTTGGCCCCGACAGGTTCTAATGAAAAACTGTTTTTT	CASSLAPTGSNEKLFF
TRBV5-1	.	TRBJ2-7	.	TGCGCCAGCAGCCAGCAGGGCCGAAGCTCCTACGAGCAGTACTTC	CASSQQGRSSYEQYF
TRBV29-1	.	TRBJ2-1	.	TGCAGCGTTGAGAATTCGGTACGGGAGCAGTTCTTC	CSVENSVREQFF
TRBV4-2	few	TRBJ1-3	.	TGTGCCAGCAGCCTTAGACTAGACAACGTCGGAAACACCATATATTTT	CASSLRLDNVGNTIYF